A single sample gave rise to the 15 T cell receptor beta chains below, sequenced in a study of kidney transplant recipient with SARS-CoV-2 infection. Each CDR3 protein is one row after TCRdb ran MiXCR on the reads. The sample has fewer than 250,000 distinct CDR3 sequences, about 28% seen once. The source was a blood sample, collected at baseline and on roughly day 110 from a kidney transplant recipient. These receptors were obtained from a young adult male patient who had COVID-19 and was a kidney transplant recipient. Some T cells may arise from the graft donor.

A note on this clonotype: This may be a read error, as it is one base from a much larger clone. The chain couples TRBV25-1 to TRBJ2-1; maybe TRBD2 (5 bases). The CDR3 is made up of 15 amino acids. Germline values: CDR1 MGHDK, CDR2 SYGVNS. The CDR3 loop reads CASGEFGLVYGEQFF. In DNA form, the CDR3 reads TGTGCCAGCGGTGAATTTGGACTGGTTTACGGTGAGCAGTTCTTC.

This clonotype came up many times. J is TRBJ1-2 and V is TRBV25-1; D gene uncertain. Trimming cost V 5 bases and J 4 bases, with 23 bases left between them. There are 17 residues in the CDR3. The germline V gene has CDR1 MGHDK and CDR2 SYGVNS. The CDR3 sequence: CASSLFIELGKTYGYTF. CDR3 in DNA: TGTGCCAGCAGTCTATTTATAGAACTGGGAAAGACCTATGGCTACACCTTC.

With respect to this clonotype: Just one base apart from a much larger clone, this may be a read error. This chain links TRBV6-8 with TRBJ2-3, with a possible D match to TRBD2 (5 bases). Germline V gene sequence: CDR1 MNHGY, CDR2 SAAAGT. The CDR3 is made up of 12 amino acids. Trimming pared 7 bases from V and 4 bases from J, leaving 9 bases between. As DNA, the CDR3 is TGTGCCAGCACCGGGATCGCAGATACGCAGTATTTT. This sequence encodes CASTGIADTQYF.

This clonotype has just a few counts. CDR3 nucleotide sequence: TGTGCCAGCAGCTTAAGCGGGGGGGCGTTGTATTTT. This encodes CASSLSGGALYF. V and J are TRBV9 and TRBJ2-3; 10 positions match TRBD2. Trimming removed 4 bases from V and 14 bases from J; junction bases left unmatched: 7. The CDR3 has 12 residues. Germline CDR1 is SGDLS and CDR2 is YYNGEE.

Turning to this clonotype: With a much larger clone just one base away, this may be a read error. The V and J genes are TRBV20-1 and TRBJ2-1; D might be TRBD1 or TRBD2, each matching 5 bases. The CDR3 spans 16 residues. In germline, CDR1 is DFQATT, CDR2 SNEGSKA (reference sequence). The CDR3 region is CGAREPLGLGLNEQFF. Written as DNA, the CDR3 is TGCGGTGCTAGAGAACCTTTGGGGCTAGGACTTAATGAGCAGTTCTTC.

About this clonotype: Sequence at one end of the junction differs from germline and may be a read error. The rearrangement uses TRBV7-2 and TRBJ2-2; 9 nucleotides line up with TRBD2. Germline V gives CDR1 SGHTA, CDR2 FQGNSA. The CDR3 covers 13 residues. The CDR3 region has the DNA TGTGCCAACAGCTTAGCGGGGGTTGGGGAGCTGTTTTTT. Its protein product is CANSLAGVGELFF.

In its sample, this clonotype was seen many times. The CDR3 loop is CASSSLPGQVFGTQYF. The CDR3 DNA follows: TGTGCCAGCAGCTCCCTACCGGGACAGGTTTTTGGGACCCAGTACTTC. The rearrangement links TRBV7-6 to TRBJ2-5; TRBD1 matches 8 bases. The CDR3 has 16 residues. With 4 bases clipped from V and 7 bases from J, the junction kept 14 bases outside the gene matches. Germline lookup yields CDR1 SGHVS and CDR2 FNYEAQ.

Ten or more counts support this clonotype. The rearrangement links TRBV7-2 to TRBJ1-1; D may be TRBD1 (6 bases). The ends were cut back, 1 base at V and 11 bases at J, with 20 bases in the middle. CDR3 length: 15 residues. Germline V gene data show CDR1 as SGHTA and CDR2 as FQGNSA. The CDR3: CASSLVPGTPFRAFF. As DNA, the CDR3 is TGTGCCAGCAGCTTAGTCCCCGGGACACCTTTCAGGGCTTTCTTT. Filled out from reference TRBV7-2 and TRBJ1-1, the complete variable domain reads GAGVSQSPSNKVTEKGKDVELRCDPISGHTALYWYRQSLGQGLEFLIYFQGNSAPDKSGLPSDRFSAERTGGSVSTLTIQRTQQEDSAVYLCASSLVPGTPFRAFFGQGTRLTVV.

This clonotype was detected ten times or more. The chain couples TRBV9 to TRBJ1-2, with no clear D. The length of the CDR3 is 16 residues. Germline values: CDR1 SGDLS, CDR2 YYNGEE. Trimming took off 6 bases at V and 4 bases at J, with 22 bases between the two ends. CDR3 residues: CASTTGYSRKTYGYTF. In DNA, the CDR3 is TGTGCCAGCACTACGGGGTACTCAAGAAAGACCTATGGCTACACCTTC.

As to this clonotype: This clone may be a read error of a much larger clone one base away. The CDR3 DNA reads TGTGCCAGCAGCCATGCAGGGCAGGGGAGGAATGAGCAGTTCTTC. This gives the protein CASSHAGQGRNEQFF. The chain joins TRBV3-2 to TRBJ2-1; TRBD1, the D gene given by the table, was not confirmed from the DNA. TRBV3-2 is tagged as a pseudogene. This CDR3 region has 15 residues.

This clonotype was counted at least ten times. V is TRBV5-4 and J is TRBJ1-2, with D unclear. This CDR3 has 16 residues. Looked up from germline, CDR1 is SGHNT and CDR2 is YYREEE (reference sequence). V was pared by 7 bases and J by 4 bases, with 23 bases between. CDR3 DNA sequence: TGTGCCAGCGAATTGAACGTACCAGGAAAGACCTATGGCTACACCTTC. Protein product: CASELNVPGKTYGYTF.

This clonotype was picked up a small number of times. The junction differs from germline at one of its ends, possibly a read error. The V and J genes are TRBV5-1 and TRBJ1-4, with D possibly TRBD1 on 6 matching bases. The CDR3 sequence is 16 residues long. Germline CDR1 and CDR2: SGHRS and YFSETQ. This CDR3 is CASSWGRGITNENLFF. CDR3 DNA: TGCGCCAGCAGCTGGGGGCGCGGGATAACTAATGAAAATCTGTTTTTT.

V and J are TRBV27 and TRBJ2-3; no firm D call. Germline lookup yields CDR1 MNHEY and CDR2 SMNVEV (reference sequence). This CDR3 comprises 13 residues. V gave up 0 bases and J gave up 2 bases, with 3 bases separating them. The CDR3 loop reads CASSLSATDTQYF. The CDR3 bases are TGTGCCAGCAGTTTATCGGCCACAGATACGCAGTATTTT.

A remark on this clonotype: This sequence may be a read error, since a much larger clone differs from it by one base. The chain uses TRBV19 and TRBJ1-1, with D unresolved. Germline V gene sequence: CDR1 LNHDA, CDR2 SQIVND (reference sequence). The length of the CDR3 is 13 residues. V was pared by 2 bases and J by 1 base, with 5 bases between. CDR3 amino acids: CASSISENTEAFF. Here the CDR3 DNA reads TGTGCCAGTAGTATATCAGAGAACACTGAAGCTTTCTTT.

This clonotype has at least ten counts. V gene TRBV6-6 combines with J gene TRBJ1-2; D unclear. CDR3 length: 15 residues. Germline V lookup: CDR1 MNHNY, CDR2 SVGAGI (reference sequence). V was pared by 3 bases and J by 3 bases, with 14 bases between. This chain's CDR3 is CASSYGGEGDYGYTF. The CDR3 DNA is TGTGCCAGCAGTTATGGCGGGGAAGGAGACTATGGCTACACCTTC.